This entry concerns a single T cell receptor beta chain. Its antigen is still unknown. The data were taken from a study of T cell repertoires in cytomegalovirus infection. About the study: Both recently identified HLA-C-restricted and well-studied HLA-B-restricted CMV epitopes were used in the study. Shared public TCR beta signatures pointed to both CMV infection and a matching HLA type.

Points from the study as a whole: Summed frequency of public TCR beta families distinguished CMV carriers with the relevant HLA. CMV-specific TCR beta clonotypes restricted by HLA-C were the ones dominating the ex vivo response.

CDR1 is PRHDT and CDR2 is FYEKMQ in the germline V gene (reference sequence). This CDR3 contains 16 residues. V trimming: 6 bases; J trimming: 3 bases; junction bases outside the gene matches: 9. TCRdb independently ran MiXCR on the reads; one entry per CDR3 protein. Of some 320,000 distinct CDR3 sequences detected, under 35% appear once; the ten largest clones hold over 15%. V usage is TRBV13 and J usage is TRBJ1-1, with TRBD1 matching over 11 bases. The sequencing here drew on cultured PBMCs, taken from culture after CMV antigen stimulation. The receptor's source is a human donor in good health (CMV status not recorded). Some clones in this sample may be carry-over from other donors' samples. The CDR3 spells CASRPRGQGADTEAFF. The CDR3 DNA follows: TGTGCCAGCAGGCCCAGAGGACAGGGGGCGGACACTGAAGCTTTCTTT.